The 5 T cell receptor beta chains given below trace back to one sample, sequenced in a study of shared T cell receptors in the human thymus. Sequenced by immunoSEQ multiplex PCR; TCRdb stores in-frame clones only, minus some. Of 720,000 or so clones in the sample, approximately 85% were seen once. These data were also filed under a second study, of human thymus T cells.

The sequencing sample was made of thymocytes. The receptor source for this set is a girl younger than two with a congenital heart defect.

The genes are TRBV6-5 and TRBJ1-5; D is unresolved. Trimming removed 8 bases from V and 5 bases from J, with 16 bases in between. The CDR3 length is 14 residues. The germline gives CDR1 MNHEY, CDR2 SVGAGI. The CDR3 protein is CASGPIPEHQPQHF. Written as DNA, the CDR3 is TGTGCCAGCGGGCCGATCCCCGAACATCAGCCCCAGCATTTT.

The genes are TRBV7-9 and TRBJ1-5; TRBD1 aligns across 9 bases. The CDR3 spans 15 residues. Unmatched junction bases numbered 6, after V lost 5 bases and J lost 4 bases. Germline CDR1 reads SEHNR; CDR2 reads FQNEAQ (reference sequence). The CDR3 bases are TGTGCCAGCAGCCCCGGGACAGGGACTAATCAGCCCCAGCATTTT. Protein: CASSPGTGTNQPQHF.

V usage is TRBV4-1 and J usage is TRBJ2-1; D is possibly TRBD1 (5 bases). This CDR3 spans 15 amino acids. Germline loops: CDR1 MGHRA, CDR2 YSYEKL. Trimming took 4 bases from V and 6 from J, leaving 16 bases between them. CDR3 sequence: CASSPPGWWGNEQFF. The DNA for the CDR3 is TGCGCCAGCAGCCCCCCAGGGTGGTGGGGCAATGAGCAGTTCTTC.

The chain recombines TRBV27 with TRBJ1-5; 9 bases line up with TRBD1. This CDR3 comprises 17 residues. From germline, CDR1 is MNHEY and CDR2 SMNVEV (reference sequence). Trimming at V came to 5 bases and at J to 4 bases, leaving 12 bases not matched to a gene. The CDR3 DNA reads as TGTGCCAGCAGTCCCACCCCGGGACAGGGACGGAATCAGCCCCAGCATTTT. Protein product: CASSPTPGQGRNQPQHF.

This chain uses TRBV14 with TRBJ2-5, with D perhaps matching TRBD1 (6 bases). Germline loops: CDR1 SGHDN, CDR2 FVKESK. V was cut by 1 base and J by 3 bases, with 15 bases left in between. The CDR3 is 16 amino acids. CDR3 in amino acids: CASSQAQGLREETQYF. The CDR3 region has the DNA TGTGCCAGCAGCCAAGCACAGGGCCTAAGGGAAGAGACCCAGTACTTC.